The next 22 T cell receptor beta chains were all read from a single sample in a study of cytomegalovirus exposure and HLA in healthy donors. The PCR employed 60 Vbeta primers together with 13 Jbeta primers. Clones were sequenced by immunoSEQ multiplex PCR, and TCRdb holds only the in-frame ones, with some missing. The sample lists around 150,000 clones; about 64% were seen once. The sample consisted of PBMCs. The source is a man aged 45-65 years in good health and CMV-seronegative.

Only one count was recorded for this clone. The chain combines TRBV5-1 with TRBJ2-7, with D maybe TRBD2 (6 bases). Germline assignment: CDR1 SGHRS and CDR2 YFSETQ. CDR3 length: 17 amino acids. Trimming pared 4 bases from V and 7 bases from J, leaving 27 bases between. The CDR3 DNA sequence: TGCGCCAGCAGCCGGGCGCCCCTTTCCGGGACTCCGGGGGAGCAGTACTTC. This encodes CASSRAPLSGTPGEQYF.

V usage is TRBV6-6 and J usage is TRBJ2-1; weak D call: TRBD2 (5 bases). This CDR3 is built from 13 residues. Deletions cut 5 bases from V and 12 bases from J, with 17 bases between. Per the germline V gene, CDR1 is MNHNY and CDR2 is SVGAGI (reference sequence). The CDR3 DNA reads TGTGCCAGCAGTCCGACTAATTCGGAAGCGCAGTTCTTC. It yields the protein CASSPTNSEAQFF.

The CDR3 protein is CASSLTGGPGYGYTF. Written as DNA, the CDR3 is TGTGCCAGCAGCTTGACAGGGGGCCCCGGGTATGGCTACACCTTC. The chain combines TRBV5-6 with TRBJ1-2, with 9 bases lining up with TRBD1. V shed 1 base, J shed 5 bases, and the junction held 6 bases outside the gene matches. The CDR3 runs 15 residues. Germline V gives CDR1 SGHDT, CDR2 YYEEEE.

The chain uses TRBV23-1 and TRBJ1-5; D not resolved. TRBV23-1 is assigned to the ORF class and has an uncertain function. This CDR3 contains 19 residues. Trimming left V 4 bases short and J 5 bases short, with 27 bases between. The CDR3 bases are TGCGCCAGCAGTCCCACCGCCGGCCAGGAAGAGACCCCTTATCAGCCCCAGCATTTT. Translated, it gives CASSPTAGQEETPYQPQHF.

This clone was recorded only once. V gene TRBV5-4 combines with J gene TRBJ2-5; 9 bases line up with TRBD1. Germline values: CDR1 SGHNT, CDR2 YYREEE (reference sequence). V dropped 4 bases and J dropped 8; count of bases not matched to a gene: 15. This CDR3 has 16 residues. The CDR3 coding sequence is TGTGCCAGCAGCCTTCCCGGACAGGGGCTACTTTACACCCAGTACTTC. Its protein product is CASSLPGQGLLYTQYF.

The chain is built from TRBV19 and TRBJ1-5; 8 nucleotides line up with TRBD1. CDR1 and CDR2 from the germline V gene are LNHDA and SQIVND (reference sequence). This CDR3 spans 15 amino acids. J was trimmed by 2 bases and V by 7 bases; bases with no gene match: 7. CDR3: CASTMDRARNQPQHF. CDR3 sequence (DNA): TGTGCCAGTACAATGGACAGGGCCCGCAATCAGCCCCAGCATTTT.

The chain carries TRBV2 and TRBJ1-4; D remains ambiguous. CDR3 length: 14 amino acids. Between the trimmed V and J ends, which lost 7 bases and 0 bases, there was a span of 9 bases. Germline V lookup: CDR1 SNHLY, CDR2 FYNNEI. The CDR3 spells CASTEEATNEKLFF. Written as DNA, the CDR3 is TGTGCCAGCACGGAGGAGGCAACTAATGAAAAACTGTTTTTT.

The V and J genes are TRBV9 and TRBJ1-2; 7 bases are shared with TRBD1. The CDR3 is 13 residues long. The V segment lost 3 bases and the J segment 5 bases; nucleotides outside the gene matches: 4. Germline V gene lookup returns CDR1 SGDLS and CDR2 YYNGEE. CDR3 region: CASSDQGVYGYTF. The CDR3 nucleotides read TGTGCCAGCAGCGATCAGGGGGTATATGGCTACACCTTC.

This chain joins TRBV11-2 and TRBJ2-1; D unclear. The ends were cut back, 0 bases at V and 1 base at J, with 10 bases in the middle. This CDR3 is 16 amino acids long. Looked up from germline, CDR1 is SGHAT and CDR2 is FQNNGV. The CDR3 coding sequence is TGTGCCAGCAGCTTAGATCCCCCAGGTTCCTACAATGAGCAGTTCTTC. Residues: CASSLDPPGSYNEQFF.

The V call is TRBV9, the J call TRBJ1-2; 7 bases match TRBD1. Germline trimming cut 4 bases from V and 3 bases from J; bases unmatched to any gene: 12. The CDR3 contains 16 residues. Germline values: CDR1 SGDLS, CDR2 YYNGEE. CDR3: CASSPEGEGADYGYTF. The CDR3 DNA reads TGTGCCAGCAGCCCCGAAGGAGAGGGGGCGGACTATGGCTACACCTTC.

The chain couples TRBV19 to TRBJ2-7; weak D call: TRBD2 (5 bases). The V end was cut by 6 bases, the J end by 4 bases, with 16 bases between. The CDR3 has 14 residues. Germline V CDR1 and CDR2: LNHDA, SQIVND (reference sequence). CDR3 region: CASSYSPGNYEQYF. Written as DNA, the CDR3 is TGTGCCAGTAGCTATTCCCCGGGAAATTACGAGCAGTACTTC.

This clone was counted a single time. This chain joins TRBV6-5 and TRBJ2-7; D perhaps matches TRBD2 (5 bases). CDR3 length: 12 amino acids. Germline V gene lookup returns CDR1 MNHEY and CDR2 SVGAGI. Trimming cost V 2 bases and J 5 bases, with 7 bases left between them. The CDR3 bases are TGTGCCAGCAGTTACCGAGGGAACGAGCAGTACTTC. It yields the protein CASSYRGNEQYF.

CDR3 sequence (DNA): TGTGCCAGCAGCCAACAGGGGAAAGGGGATACGCAGTATTTT. Its protein product is CASSQQGKGDTQYF. The chain couples TRBV11-2 to TRBJ2-3; 7 nucleotides align to TRBD1. The CDR3 covers 14 residues. The trim removed 5 bases at V and 6 bases at J, leaving 8 bases unmatched. From germline, CDR1 is SGHAT and CDR2 FQNNGV.

This clone was seen a handful of times. This chain links TRBV12-1 with TRBJ1-6; the tabulated D call, TRBD1, remains unverified against the DNA. TRBV12-1 is recorded as a pseudogene. The CDR3 runs 18 residues. The CDR3 DNA reads as TGTGCCAGCAGCTCGGGACAGGGAATTAGCTCCTATAATTCACCCCTCCACTTT. This encodes CASSSGQGISSYNSPLHF.

The chain recombines TRBV2 with TRBJ1-2; D possibly corresponds to TRBD1 (6 bases). Germline CDR1 SNHLY, CDR2 FYNNEI. V was shortened by 7 bases and J by 4 bases, with 16 bases between the two germline ends. The CDR3 runs to 14 residues. Written as DNA, the CDR3 is TGTGCCAGCACCGAGACAGGAGCCCTCTATGGCTACACCTTC. Amino acids: CASTETGALYGYTF.

A few counts support this clone. CDR3 DNA: TGTGCCAGCAGCCCAGGGGGATGGACTAATGAAAAACTGTTTTTT. Protein sequence: CASSPGGWTNEKLFF. The chain has TRBV14 and TRBJ1-4, with 7 bases fitting TRBD1. Germline trimming cut 4 bases from V and 2 bases from J; bases unmatched to any gene: 4. The CDR3 has 15 amino acids. The germline CDR1 and CDR2 sequences are SGHDN and FVKESK.

The rearrangement joins TRBV7-3 to TRBJ1-2; TRBD1 matches 10 bases. The V gene end was trimmed by 5 bases and the J gene end by 7 bases; junction bases not matched to a gene: 10. Per germline, CDR1 SGHTA and CDR2 FQGTGA. The CDR3 totals 15 residues. The CDR3 bases are TGTGCCAGCAGCCAGGAGGGACAGGGGTTACGTGGCTACACCTTC. It codes for CASSQEGQGLRGYTF.

This clone has just one count. V is TRBV5-1 and J is TRBJ1-3; no firm D call. V lost 6 bases, J lost 0 bases, and 16 bases lay in between. This CDR3 region has 16 residues. In germline, CDR1 is SGHRS, CDR2 YFSETQ. CDR3 loop: CASNTGSGISGNTIYF. CDR3 nucleotide sequence: TGCGCCAGCAATACGGGAAGTGGAATCTCTGGAAACACCATATATTTT.

This chain connects TRBV27 to TRBJ2-1, with 9 bases that match TRBD2. In germline, CDR1 is MNHEY, CDR2 SMNVEV (reference sequence). Trimming removed 1 base from V and 1 base from J; junction bases left unmatched: 8. This CDR3 comprises 18 residues. The CDR3 nucleotides are TGTGCCAGCAGTTTATTGAAGGTAGCGGGGGCGTCCTACAATGAGCAGTTCTTC. It specifies CASSLLKVAGASYNEQFF.

This clone turned up a few times. The chain employs TRBV6-5 and TRBJ2-7; 15 bases agree with TRBD2. Germline assignment: CDR1 MNHEY and CDR2 SVGAGI. The CDR3 runs 15 residues. With V trimmed by 6 bases and J by 9 bases, 9 bases remained unmatched. The CDR3 DNA follows: TGTGCCAGCAGCGCCGGGACTAGCGGGGGGAAAGGGCAGTACTTC. Protein product: CASSAGTSGGKGQYF.

This clone was counted only a few times. V usage is TRBV5-1 and J usage is TRBJ2-7; TRBD1 agrees at 7 bases. The CDR3 spans 14 residues. V lost 2 bases, J lost 2 bases, and 4 bases stayed unmatched. The germline gives CDR1 SGHRS, CDR2 YFSETQ. The CDR3 sequence: CASSLQGPAYEQYF. Written as DNA, the CDR3 is TGCGCCAGCAGCTTACAGGGGCCAGCCTACGAGCAGTACTTC.

This clone was counted once. The chain is built from TRBV2 and TRBJ2-7; D ambiguous. With 2 bases removed from V and 3 bases from J, the gap between germline ends came to 2 bases. Germline-derived CDR1 and CDR2 are SNHLY and FYNNEI. The CDR3 runs to 11 residues. This chain's CDR3 is CASSERYEQYF. The DNA of the CDR3 is TGTGCCAGCAGTGAACGCTACGAGCAGTACTTC.